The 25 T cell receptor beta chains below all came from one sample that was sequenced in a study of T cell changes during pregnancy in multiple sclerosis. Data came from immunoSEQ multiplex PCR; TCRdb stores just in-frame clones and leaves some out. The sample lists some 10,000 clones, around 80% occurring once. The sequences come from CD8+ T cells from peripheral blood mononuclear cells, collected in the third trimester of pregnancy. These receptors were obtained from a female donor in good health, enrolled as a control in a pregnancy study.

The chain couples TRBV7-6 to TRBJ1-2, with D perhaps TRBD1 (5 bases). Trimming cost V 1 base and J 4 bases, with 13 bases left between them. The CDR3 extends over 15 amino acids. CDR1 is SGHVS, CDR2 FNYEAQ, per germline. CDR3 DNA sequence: TGTGCCAGCAGCTTAGAGGCAGGGTGGGGCTATGGCTACACCTTC. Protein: CASSLEAGWGYGYTF.

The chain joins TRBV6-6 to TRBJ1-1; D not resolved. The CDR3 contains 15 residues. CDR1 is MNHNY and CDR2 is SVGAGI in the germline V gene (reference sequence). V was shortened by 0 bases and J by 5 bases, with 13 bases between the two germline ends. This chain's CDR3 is CASSYSDAGGTEAFF. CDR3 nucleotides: TGTGCCAGCAGTTACTCGGACGCGGGAGGGACTGAAGCTTTCTTT.

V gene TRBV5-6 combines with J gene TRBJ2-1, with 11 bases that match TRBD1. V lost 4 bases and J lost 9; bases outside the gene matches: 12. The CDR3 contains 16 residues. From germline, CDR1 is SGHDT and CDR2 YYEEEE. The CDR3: CASSPGWDRGSGEQFF. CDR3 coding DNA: TGTGCCAGCAGCCCAGGATGGGACAGGGGGTCCGGTGAGCAGTTCTTC.

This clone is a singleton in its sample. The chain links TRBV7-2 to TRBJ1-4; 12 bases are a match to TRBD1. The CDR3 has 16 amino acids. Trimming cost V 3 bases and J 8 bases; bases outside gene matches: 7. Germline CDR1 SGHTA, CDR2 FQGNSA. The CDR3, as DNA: TGTGCCAGCAGCTTGGGGGACAGGGGGCGGCTCGAAAAACTGTTTTTT. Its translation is CASSLGDRGRLEKLFF.

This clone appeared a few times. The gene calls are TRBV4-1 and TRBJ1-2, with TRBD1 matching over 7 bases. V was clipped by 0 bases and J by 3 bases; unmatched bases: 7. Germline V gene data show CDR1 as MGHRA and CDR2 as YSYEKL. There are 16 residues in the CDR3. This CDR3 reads CASSQEVETGYYGYTF. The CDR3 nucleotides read TGCGCCAGCAGCCAAGAGGTCGAGACAGGGTACTATGGCTACACCTTC.

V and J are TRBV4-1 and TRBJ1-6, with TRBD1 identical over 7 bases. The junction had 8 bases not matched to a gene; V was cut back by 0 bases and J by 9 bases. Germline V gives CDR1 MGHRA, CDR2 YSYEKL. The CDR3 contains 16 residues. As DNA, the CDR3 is TGCGCCAGCAGCCAAGAACAAGATCAGGGGGGTTCACCCCTCCACTTT. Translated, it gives CASSQEQDQGGSPLHF.

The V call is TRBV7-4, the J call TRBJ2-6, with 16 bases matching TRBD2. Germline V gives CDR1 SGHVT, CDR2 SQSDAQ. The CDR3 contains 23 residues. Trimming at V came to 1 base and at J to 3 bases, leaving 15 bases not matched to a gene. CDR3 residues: CASSLVGGLAGGPVNFGANVLTF. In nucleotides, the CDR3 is TGTGCCAGCAGCTTAGTAGGGGGACTAGCGGGAGGGCCGGTCAACTTTGGGGCCAACGTCCTGACTTTC. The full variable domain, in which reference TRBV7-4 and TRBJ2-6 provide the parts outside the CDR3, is GAGVSQSPRYKVAKRGRDVALRCDSISGHVTLYWYRQTLGQGSEVLTYSQSDAQRDKSGRPSGRFSAERPERSVSTLKIQRTEQGDSAVYLCASSLVGGLAGGPVNFGANVLTFGAGSRLTVL.

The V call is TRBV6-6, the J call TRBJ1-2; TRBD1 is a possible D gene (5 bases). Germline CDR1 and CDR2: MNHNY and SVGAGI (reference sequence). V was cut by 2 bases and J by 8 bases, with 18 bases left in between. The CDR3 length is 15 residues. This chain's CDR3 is CASSYQDSYSGGYTF. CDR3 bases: TGTGCCAGCAGTTACCAAGACAGTTACTCCGGCGGCTACACCTTC.

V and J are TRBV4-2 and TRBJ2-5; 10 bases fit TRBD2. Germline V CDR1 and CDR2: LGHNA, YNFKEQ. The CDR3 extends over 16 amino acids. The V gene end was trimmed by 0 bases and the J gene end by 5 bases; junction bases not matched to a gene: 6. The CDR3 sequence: CASSQDRAGGPETQYF. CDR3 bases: TGTGCCAGCAGCCAAGATAGAGCGGGGGGGCCTGAGACCCAGTACTTC.

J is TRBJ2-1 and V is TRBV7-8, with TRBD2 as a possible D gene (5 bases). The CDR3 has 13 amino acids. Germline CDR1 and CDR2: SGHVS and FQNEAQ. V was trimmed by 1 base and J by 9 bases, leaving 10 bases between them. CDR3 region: CASSLGSSGEQFF. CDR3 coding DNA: TGTGCCAGCAGCTTAGGGTCGAGCGGTGAGCAGTTCTTC. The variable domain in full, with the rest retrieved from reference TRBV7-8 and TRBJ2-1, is GAGVSQSPRYKVAKRGQDVALRCDPISGHVSLFWYQQALGQGPEFLTYFQNEAQLDKSGLPSDRFFAERPEGSVSTLKIQRTQQEDSAVYLCASSLGSSGEQFFGPGTRLTVL.

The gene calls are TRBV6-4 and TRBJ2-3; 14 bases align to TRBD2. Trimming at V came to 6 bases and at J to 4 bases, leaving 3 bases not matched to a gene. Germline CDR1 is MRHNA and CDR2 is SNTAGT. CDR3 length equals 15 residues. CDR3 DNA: TGTGCCAGCAGAAGACTAGCGGGGGGGGCAGATACGCAGTATTTT. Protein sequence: CASRRLAGGADTQYF.

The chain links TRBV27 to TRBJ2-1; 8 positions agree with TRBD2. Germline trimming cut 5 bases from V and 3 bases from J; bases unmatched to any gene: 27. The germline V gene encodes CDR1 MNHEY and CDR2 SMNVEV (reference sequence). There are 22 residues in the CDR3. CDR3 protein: CASSPYVSNGGAFSDLYNEQFF. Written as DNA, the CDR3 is TGTGCCAGCAGTCCCTATGTTTCTAACGGGGGGGCCTTCTCAGACCTCTACAATGAGCAGTTCTTC.

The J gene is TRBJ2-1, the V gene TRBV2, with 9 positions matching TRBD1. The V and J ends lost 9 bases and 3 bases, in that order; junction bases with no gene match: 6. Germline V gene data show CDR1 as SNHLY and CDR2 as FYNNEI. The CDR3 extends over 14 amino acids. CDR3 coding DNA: TGTGCCAGTACCGGGACAGGGAACTACAATGAGCAGTTCTTC. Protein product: CASTGTGNYNEQFF.

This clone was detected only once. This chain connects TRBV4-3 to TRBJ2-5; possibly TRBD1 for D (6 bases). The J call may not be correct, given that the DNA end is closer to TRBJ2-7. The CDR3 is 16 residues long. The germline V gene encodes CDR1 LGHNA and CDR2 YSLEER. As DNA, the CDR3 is TGCGCCAGCAGCCAAGATTCGGGCAGGGGATCCTACGAGCAGTACTTC. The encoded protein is CASSQDSGRGSYEQYF.

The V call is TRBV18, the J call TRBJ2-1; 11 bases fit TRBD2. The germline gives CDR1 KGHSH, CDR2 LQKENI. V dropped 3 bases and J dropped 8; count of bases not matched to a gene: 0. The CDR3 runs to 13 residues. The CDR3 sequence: CASSPSGGDEQFF. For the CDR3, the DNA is TGTGCCAGCTCACCTAGCGGGGGGGATGAGCAGTTCTTC. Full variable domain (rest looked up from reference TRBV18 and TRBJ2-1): NAGVMQNPRHLVRRRGQEARLRCSPMKGHSHVYWYRQLPEEGLKFMVYLQKENIIDESGMPKERFSAEFPKEGPSILRIQQVVRGDSAAYFCASSPSGGDEQFFGPGTRLTVL.

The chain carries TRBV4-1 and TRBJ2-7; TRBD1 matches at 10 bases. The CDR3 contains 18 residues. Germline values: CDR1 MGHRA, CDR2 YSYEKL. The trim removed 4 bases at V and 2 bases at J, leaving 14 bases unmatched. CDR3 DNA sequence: TGCGCCAGCAGCCCTTTATCCGGGACAGGGGTTCCTACCTACGAGCAGTACTTC. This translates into CASSPLSGTGVPTYEQYF.

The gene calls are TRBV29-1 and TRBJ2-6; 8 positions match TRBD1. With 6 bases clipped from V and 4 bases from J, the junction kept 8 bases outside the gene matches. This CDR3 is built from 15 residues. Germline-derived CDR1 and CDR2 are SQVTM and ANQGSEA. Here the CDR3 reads CSVRHRGDGANVLTF. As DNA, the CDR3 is TGCAGCGTACGCCACAGGGGGGACGGGGCCAACGTCCTGACTTTC. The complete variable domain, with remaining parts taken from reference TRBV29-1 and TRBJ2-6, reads SAVISQKPSRDICQRGTSLTIQCQVDSQVTMMFWYRQQPGQSLTLIATANQGSEATYESGFVIDKFPISRPNLTFSTLTVSNMSPEDSSIYLCSVRHRGDGANVLTFGAGSRLTVL.

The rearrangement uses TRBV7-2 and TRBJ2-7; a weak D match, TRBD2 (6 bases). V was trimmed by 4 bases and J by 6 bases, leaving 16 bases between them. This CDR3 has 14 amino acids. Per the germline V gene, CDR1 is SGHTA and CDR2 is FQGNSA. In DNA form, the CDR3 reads TGTGCCAGCAGCTACCCCCCCCAGGGAGGCGAGCAGTACTTC. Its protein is CASSYPPQGGEQYF.

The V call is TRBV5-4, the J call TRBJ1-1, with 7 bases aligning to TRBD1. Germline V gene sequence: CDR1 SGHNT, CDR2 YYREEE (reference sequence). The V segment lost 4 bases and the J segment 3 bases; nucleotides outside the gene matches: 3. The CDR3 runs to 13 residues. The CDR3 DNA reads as TGTGCCAGCAGCCCCGGGACAGACACTGAAGCTTTCTTT. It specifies CASSPGTDTEAFF.

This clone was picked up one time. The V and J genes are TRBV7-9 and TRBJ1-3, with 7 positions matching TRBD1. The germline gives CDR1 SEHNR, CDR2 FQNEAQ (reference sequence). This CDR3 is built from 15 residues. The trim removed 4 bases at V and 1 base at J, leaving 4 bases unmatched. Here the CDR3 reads CASSSNRGSGNTIYF. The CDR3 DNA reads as TGTGCCAGCAGCTCAAACAGGGGATCTGGAAACACCATATATTTT.

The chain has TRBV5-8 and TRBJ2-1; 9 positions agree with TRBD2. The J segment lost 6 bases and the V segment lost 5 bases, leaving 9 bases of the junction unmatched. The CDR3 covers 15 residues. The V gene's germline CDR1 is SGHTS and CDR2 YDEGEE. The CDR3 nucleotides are TGTGCCAGCAGTTTAGCGGGAGTGGGCTTCAATGAGCAGTTCTTC. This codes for CASSLAGVGFNEQFF.

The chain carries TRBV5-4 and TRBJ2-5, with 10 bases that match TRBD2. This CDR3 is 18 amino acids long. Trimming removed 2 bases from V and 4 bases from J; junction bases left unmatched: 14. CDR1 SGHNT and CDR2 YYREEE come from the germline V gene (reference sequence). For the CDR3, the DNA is TGTGCCAGCAGCTTAGACACCATCCTAGCGGGAGACGGAGAGACCCAGTACTTC. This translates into CASSLDTILAGDGETQYF.

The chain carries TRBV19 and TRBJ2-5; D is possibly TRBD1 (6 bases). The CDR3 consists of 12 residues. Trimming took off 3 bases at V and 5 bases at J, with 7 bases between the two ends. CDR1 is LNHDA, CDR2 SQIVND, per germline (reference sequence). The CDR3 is CASSIGGETQYF. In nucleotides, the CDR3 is TGTGCCAGTAGTATTGGGGGCGAGACCCAGTACTTC.

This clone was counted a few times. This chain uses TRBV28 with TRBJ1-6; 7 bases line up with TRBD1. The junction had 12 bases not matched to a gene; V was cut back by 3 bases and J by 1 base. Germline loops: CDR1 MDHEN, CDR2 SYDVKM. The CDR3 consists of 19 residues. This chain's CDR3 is CASSLDVNRGRSYNSPLHF. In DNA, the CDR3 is TGTGCCAGCAGTTTGGACGTTAACAGGGGACGGTCCTATAATTCACCCCTCCACTTT.

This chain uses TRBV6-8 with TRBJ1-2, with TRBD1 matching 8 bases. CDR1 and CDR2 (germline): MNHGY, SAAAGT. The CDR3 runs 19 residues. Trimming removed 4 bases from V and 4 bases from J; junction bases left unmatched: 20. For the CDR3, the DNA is TGTGCCAGCAGTTTACGGGTCTGGACAGGGTCTTGCCCTTCCTATGGCTACACCTTC. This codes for CASSLRVWTGSCPSYGYTF.